This TCR beta chain was documented in a study of T cell repertoires in cytomegalovirus infection. The overall study: It can be stated that public TCR beta signatures indicated CMV infection as well as a matching HLA type.

Overall study results and limits: People with CMV and the relevant HLA were identified by cumulative public TCR beta family frequency. There were HLA-C-restricted CMV-specific TCR beta clonotypes dominating the ex vivo response.

Germline CDR1 is SGHAT and CDR2 is FQNNGV. The CDR3 consists of 17 residues. The V gene end was trimmed by 1 base and the J gene end by 6 bases; junction bases not matched to a gene: 12. This clonotype has a count of ten or more. Antigen unknown. Using its own MiXCR run on the reads, TCRdb lists one record per CDR3 protein. Here the sample spans 680,000 or so distinct CDR3 sequences, about a third being singletons. The source of this sequence is a human donor in good health (CMV status not recorded). Some clones in this sample may be carry-over from other donors' samples. The material sequenced was PBMCs. V gene TRBV11-2 combines with J gene TRBJ2-3, with 8 bases identical to TRBD2. This chain's CDR3 is CASSLVGGAGAGDTQYF. DNA of the CDR3: TGTGCCAGCAGCTTAGTCGGCGGAGCGGGGGCCGGGGATACGCAGTATTTT. Supplemented by reference TRBV11-2 and TRBJ2-3, the full variable domain reads EAGVAQSPRYKIIEKRQSVAFWCNPISGHATLYWYQQILGQGPKLLIQFQNNGVVDDSQLPKDRFSAERLKGVDSTLKIQPAKLEDSAVYLCASSLVGGAGAGDTQYFGPGTRLTVL.